This TCR beta chain was identified in a study of T-cell memory formation after mild COVID-19 (dated by TCRdb to about 2021). Looking at the study overall: TCR sequence clusters from the two donors were found to be largely donor specific. In a couple of donors, T-cell clones that expanded and contracted after mild COVID-19 were tracked by sequencing TCRalpha and TCRbeta repertoires over time. The cohort was made up of two young adult volunteers, one female and one male, who were previously healthy. General conclusions and limits of the study: SARS-CoV-2 specificity was not confirmed for the second-wave clones peaking on day 37. Balanced CD4/CD8 phenotypes were observed for clones contracting from day 15 to 85, whereas a bias towards CD4+ was observed for a second wave of clones expanding from day 15 to 37. Contracting CD4+ clones were located mainly in the CM and EM memory subsets, whereas CD8+ clones were found to be enriched in EMRA. The detection of some responding clones in pre-infection memory suggests that pre-existing cross-reactive memory T cells joined the SARS-CoV-2 response. The study covered only a couple of mild cases, and larger cohorts including severe cases with pre-infection samples were considered necessary.

This clonotype was detected a few times. Its cognate antigen has yet to be identified. No much larger clone is present one base from it, and per-base qualities are unavailable. PBMCs were isolated by Ficoll-Paque density gradient centrifugation. The run used an Illumina NovaSeq 6000. cDNA libraries for TCRalpha and TCRbeta were prepared by 5'RACE using constant-segment primers, with sample barcodes and unique molecular identifiers added. RNA was extracted from every sample with Trizol reagent. Library amplification was performed in two PCR steps, and a second sample barcode and Illumina TruSeq adapters were introduced in the second step. The libraries were sequenced on an Illumina NovaSeq using 2 x 150 bp paired-end reads. As for how the authors treated the data: Reads were demultiplexed and collapsed into UMI-guided consensus sequences with migec v1.2.7. With mixcr v2.1.11, UMI consensuses were aligned to TRA and TRB V and J templates and assembled into clonotypes. Expanded or contracted clonotypes were those called significant by both edgeR and NoisET, with noise models trained on biological replicates. edgeR calls used a false discovery rate-adjusted p below 0.01 and a log2 fold-change threshold of 1. PCA with hierarchical clustering of max-normalized trajectories of the 1000 most abundant clonotypes was used as exploratory dynamics analysis. Each responding clone was given a CD4 or CD8 phenotype based on the CD4+ and CD8+ repertoires, which had been sequenced separately. TCRdb trimmed the raw reads at Q25, called clones with MiXCR and kept productive beta chains. For every CDR3 protein sequence, its rows merge into one entry that carries the most common genes and DNA. The V and J calls reflect TCRdb's pipeline rather than the authors' work. This sample comprises some 86,000 distinct CDR3 sequences, roughly 25% of them detected only once. The biggest ten clones account for roughly two fifths of the sample.

The material sequenced was PBMCs or a T cell subset sorted from them (not recorded which). The TCR sequence derives from a man aged 18-30 years who had mild COVID-19 (a few samples of this study predate the infection). The sample titles of this study are shuffled in the database, so cell type and time point are left out; the donor was told from shared clones.

The CDR3 region reads CSARGGGAQETQYF. The DNA sequence is given as TGCAGTGCTAGAGGTGGGGGGGCACAAGAGACCCAGTACTTC. The chain uses TRBV20-1 and TRBJ2-5, and perhaps TRBD2 as D gene, on 7 matching bases. The CDR3 spans 14 residues, from the cysteine through the phenylalanine. This entry keeps only the CDR3 DNA: 42 bases, framed from base 1. CDR1 and CDR2 are read off the germline V gene (reference sequence) as DFQATT and SNEGSKA. The trim is 1 base for V and 2 bases for J, with a gap of 11 bases between the germline ends.